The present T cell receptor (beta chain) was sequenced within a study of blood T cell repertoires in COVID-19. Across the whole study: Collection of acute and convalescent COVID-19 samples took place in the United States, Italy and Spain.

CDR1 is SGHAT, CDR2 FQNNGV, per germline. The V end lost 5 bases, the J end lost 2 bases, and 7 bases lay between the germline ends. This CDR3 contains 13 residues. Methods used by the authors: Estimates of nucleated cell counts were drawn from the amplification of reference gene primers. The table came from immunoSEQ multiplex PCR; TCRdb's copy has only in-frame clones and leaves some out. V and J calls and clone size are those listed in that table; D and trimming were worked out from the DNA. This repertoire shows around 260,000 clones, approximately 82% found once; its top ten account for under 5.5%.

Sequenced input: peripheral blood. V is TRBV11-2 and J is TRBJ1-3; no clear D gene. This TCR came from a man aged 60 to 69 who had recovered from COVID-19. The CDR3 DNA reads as TGTGCCAGCAGCCCGAGCACTGGAAACACCATATATTTT. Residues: CASSPSTGNTIYF.